This passage covers 31 T cell receptor beta chains from one sample sequenced in a study of PD-1 blockade in mismatch repair-deficient tumors. TCRdb's table, derived via immunoSEQ multiplex PCR, lists solely in-frame clones and lacks some. The sample has tens of thousands of clones, 84% seen once. The sample was PBMCs, taken before pembrolizumab treatment. The receptors stem from an adult with mismatch repair-deficient cancer.

For the CDR3, the DNA is TGTGCCAGCAGTAAGGGACAGACTGAAGCTTTCTTT. Its protein product is CASSKGQTEAFF. This chain connects TRBV2 to TRBJ1-1; 7 nucleotides line up with TRBD1. The CDR3 is 12 amino acids. J gave up 5 bases and V 5 bases, and 2 bases lay outside the gene matches. Germline assignment: CDR1 SNHLY and CDR2 FYNNEI.

V gene TRBV5-1 combines with J gene TRBJ2-3; 8 nucleotides agree with TRBD2. The CDR3 runs to 14 residues. The trim removed 5 bases at V and 0 bases at J, leaving 2 bases unmatched. Germline V lookup: CDR1 SGHRS, CDR2 YFSETQ. The CDR3 DNA reads TGCGCCAGCAGTTCTAGCGGGAGCACAGATACGCAGTATTTT. Amino acids: CASSSSGSTDTQYF.

The chain has TRBV30 and TRBJ1-1; no clear D. The germline CDR1 and CDR2 sequences are GTSNPN and SVGIG (reference sequence). The CDR3 runs to 15 residues. Trimming removed 0 bases at V and 4 bases at J, with 15 bases between. This CDR3 is CAWSVPPSGATEAFF. CDR3 coding DNA: TGTGCCTGGAGTGTACCGCCATCCGGAGCCACTGAAGCTTTCTTT.

The chain joins TRBV19 to TRBJ1-5; possible D gene TRBD1, 6 bases. Trimming cost V 1 base and J 2 bases, with 9 bases left between them. This CDR3 is 15 amino acids long. CDR1 is LNHDA, CDR2 SQIVND, per germline (reference sequence). The CDR3 here is CASSIVPGGNQPQHF. In nucleotides, the CDR3 is TGTGCCAGTAGTATAGTTCCAGGGGGCAATCAGCCCCAGCATTTT.

The CDR3 region has the DNA TGTGCCAGCACCCTCGGCGGGAGCCCAGAGACCCAGTACTTC. It yields the protein CASTLGGSPETQYF. The genes are TRBV28 and TRBJ2-5; 7 nucleotides match TRBD2. Germline V gene lookup returns CDR1 MDHEN and CDR2 SYDVKM. This CDR3 has 14 amino acids. Germline trimming cut 7 bases from V and 4 bases from J; bases unmatched to any gene: 9.

V usage is TRBV11-3 and J usage is TRBJ2-3, with D uncertain. CDR1 is SGHNT and CDR2 is YENEEA in the germline V gene. The ends were cut back, 1 base at V and 5 bases at J, with 13 bases in the middle. This CDR3 has 15 residues. The CDR3 coding sequence is TGTGCCAGCAGCTTAGTTTTTAGCTTAAGAGATACGCAGTATTTT. Its protein is CASSLVFSLRDTQYF.

The chain employs TRBV18 and TRBJ2-7; perhaps TRBD2 as D (6 bases). V was pared by 4 bases and J by 6 bases, with 16 bases between. Germline assignment: CDR1 KGHSH and CDR2 LQKENI. The CDR3 is 14 residues long. As DNA, the CDR3 is TGTGCCAGCTCACGACTTACCAGGGACTCCGAGCAGTACTTC. Protein: CASSRLTRDSEQYF. The full variable domain, with the rest looked up from reference TRBV18 and TRBJ2-7, is NAGVMQNPRHLVRRRGQEARLRCSPMKGHSHVYWYRQLPEEGLKFMVYLQKENIIDESGMPKERFSAEFPKEGPSILRIQQVVRGDSAAYFCASSRLTRDSEQYFGPGTRLTVT.

The chain has TRBV15 and TRBJ2-1; D unclear. The V and J ends lost 5 bases and 6 bases respectively, with 8 bases between them. This CDR3 is built from 12 residues. Looked up from germline, CDR1 is LNHNV and CDR2 is YYDKDF (reference sequence). The CDR3 nucleotides read TGTGCCACCAGCGCCTCGAGCAATGAGCAGTTCTTC. Its protein is CATSASSNEQFF.

The chain uses TRBV10-3 and TRBJ2-1; a possible D gene is TRBD2 (6 bases). V shed 6 bases and J shed 8 bases, with 14 bases lying between them. Germline CDR1 is ENHRY and CDR2 is SYGVKD. The CDR3 runs to 13 residues. The CDR3 sequence: CAISARGNDEQFF. CDR3 coding DNA: TGTGCCATCAGCGCCCGGGGGAACGATGAGCAGTTCTTC.

This clone is a singleton in its sample. V and J are TRBV15 and TRBJ2-7; 13 nucleotides align to TRBD2. CDR1 LNHNV and CDR2 YYDKDF come from the germline V gene (reference sequence). CDR3 length: 16 amino acids. The V and J ends lost 8 bases and 2 bases, in that order; junction bases with no gene match: 9. The CDR3 DNA reads as TGTGCCACCGGCATGGGGGGGACTAGCGGGACCTACGAGCAGTACTTC. It codes for CATGMGGTSGTYEQYF. The full variable domain, with the rest looked up from reference TRBV15 and TRBJ2-7, is DAMVIQNPRYQVTQFGKPVTLSCSQTLNHNVMYWYQQKSSQAPKLLFHYYDKDFNNEADTPDNFQSRRPNTSFCFLDIRSPGLGDTAMYLCATGMGGTSGTYEQYFGPGTRLTVT.

This clone was detected a few times. This CDR3 reads CASRDLSGGEKLFF. CDR3 in DNA: TGTGCCAGCAGAGACCTCTCCGGGGGGGAAAAACTGTTTTTT. This chain joins TRBV6-9 and TRBJ1-4; D may be TRBD1 (5 bases). The CDR3 runs to 14 residues. The V gene lost 6 bases and the J gene lost 8 bases, with 16 bases spanning the gap. Germline values: CDR1 MNHGY, CDR2 SVAAGI.

V usage is TRBV27 and J usage is TRBJ2-4, with 7 positions matching TRBD2. The CDR3 covers 15 residues. J gave up 0 bases and V 6 bases, and 5 bases lay outside the gene matches. Germline CDR1 is MNHEY and CDR2 is SMNVEV (reference sequence). The CDR3: CASSYGGIAKNIQYF. CDR3 coding DNA: TGTGCCAGCAGCTACGGGGGGATAGCCAAAAACATTCAGTACTTC.

This clone appeared once. The J gene is TRBJ2-3, the V gene TRBV7-3; D call uncertain. Germline V gives CDR1 SGHTA, CDR2 FQGTGA. V was cut by 4 bases and J by 5 bases, with 10 bases left in between. The CDR3 is 13 residues long. CDR3 protein: CASSYSGGDTQYF. The DNA for the CDR3 is TGTGCCAGCAGCTATTCCGGCGGAGATACGCAGTATTTT.

The CDR3 region is CASSLVGGGDEKLFF. The CDR3 DNA reads as TGTGCCAGCAGCTTAGTTGGAGGTGGGGATGAAAAACTGTTTTTT. The rearrangement joins TRBV7-9 to TRBJ1-4, with D unresolved. The CDR3 is 15 amino acids. Trimming cost V 1 base and J 6 bases, with 12 bases left between them. CDR1 and CDR2 (germline): SEHNR, FQNEAQ (reference sequence).

The CDR3 nucleotides read TGCGCCAGCAATTCAGGGGTCAAAGAGACCCAGTACTTC. As protein: CASNSGVKETQYF. V gene TRBV23-1 combines with J gene TRBJ2-5; tentative D call: TRBD1 (6 bases). TRBV23-1 is an ORF for which the function is uncertain. This CDR3 region has 13 residues. V lost 7 bases and J lost 3, with 12 bases in between.

This chain's CDR3 is CAISDQGYYGYTF. The CDR3 region has the DNA TGTGCCATCAGTGACCAGGGTTACTATGGCTACACCTTC. This sequence joins TRBV10-3 and TRBJ1-2, with D tentatively TRBD1 (5 bases). The V and J ends lost 3 bases and 3 bases respectively, with 8 bases between them. Germline-derived CDR1 and CDR2 are ENHRY and SYGVKD. The CDR3 spans 13 residues.

The chain uses TRBV5-1 and TRBJ1-2, with TRBD1 as a possible D gene (6 bases). V lost 4 bases to trimming and J lost 8 bases, with 24 bases between them. The CDR3 totals 16 residues. Looked up from germline, CDR1 is SGHRS and CDR2 is YFSETQ. The chain's CDR3 is CASSPEGGESDFGYTF. CDR3 bases: TGCGCCAGCAGCCCGGAGGGGGGGGAATCAGATTTCGGCTACACCTTC.

V and J are TRBV5-1 and TRBJ2-6; D might be TRBD2 (5 bases). The CDR3 has 17 residues. CDR1 and CDR2 (germline): SGHRS, YFSETQ. Trimming removed 4 bases at V and 0 bases at J, with 14 bases between. CDR3 region: CASSGGEGGSGANVLTF. In nucleotides, the CDR3 is TGCGCCAGCAGCGGTGGGGAAGGAGGCTCTGGGGCCAACGTCCTGACTTTC.

The chain links TRBV18 to TRBJ2-1; TRBD2 aligns across 7 bases. V gave up 1 base and J gave up 2 bases; unmatched junction bases: 2. This CDR3 has 15 amino acids. CDR1 and CDR2 from the germline V gene are KGHSH and LQKENI. CDR3 sequence (DNA): TGTGCCAGCTCACCACAGCGGGAAGCCTACAATGAGCAGTTCTTC. As protein: CASSPQREAYNEQFF. The complete variable domain, with remaining parts taken from reference TRBV18 and TRBJ2-1, reads NAGVMQNPRHLVRRRGQEARLRCSPMKGHSHVYWYRQLPEEGLKFMVYLQKENIIDESGMPKERFSAEFPKEGPSILRIQQVVRGDSAAYFCASSPQREAYNEQFFGPGTRLTVL.

This clone has a handful of counts. The genes are TRBV29-1 and TRBJ2-7; D not resolved. V was trimmed by 5 bases and J by 6 bases, leaving 11 bases between them. This CDR3 has 11 amino acids. Germline V gives CDR1 SQVTM, CDR2 ANQGSEA. The CDR3 coding sequence is TGCAGCGTTTTACAGATAACCGAGCAGTACTTC. The encoded protein is CSVLQITEQYF.

The J gene is TRBJ2-3, the V gene TRBV6-1; TRBD2 matches at 12 bases. After removal of 8 bases from V and 6 bases from J, the junction contained 9 bases not matched to a gene. Germline values: CDR1 MNHNS, CDR2 SASEGT. The CDR3 has 15 residues. This CDR3 reads CASSLTSGSRDTQYF. As DNA, the CDR3 is TGTGCCAGCTCGCTGACTAGCGGGAGTAGGGATACGCAGTATTTT.

The chain combines TRBV5-1 with TRBJ2-1; no reliable D call. The CDR3 is made up of 11 amino acids. Germline V CDR1 and CDR2: SGHRS, YFSETQ. V was trimmed by 0 bases and J by 9 bases, leaving 4 bases between them. In DNA, the CDR3 is TGCGCCAGCAGCTTGGTCGGTGAGCAGTTCTTC. This encodes CASSLVGEQFF.

This chain connects TRBV13 to TRBJ1-1; D unclear. With 3 bases removed from V and 4 bases from J, the gap between germline ends came to 6 bases. The CDR3 is 12 residues long. Germline V gives CDR1 PRHDT, CDR2 FYEKMQ (reference sequence). The CDR3: CASSLEGTEAFF. The CDR3 region has the DNA TGTGCCAGCAGCTTGGAGGGCACTGAAGCTTTCTTT.

The chain carries TRBV9 and TRBJ2-1; D is possibly TRBD2 (6 bases). Between the trimmed V and J ends, which lost 0 bases and 6 bases, there was a span of 10 bases. This CDR3 region has 14 residues. CDR1 and CDR2 (germline): SGDLS, YYNGEE. Here the CDR3 DNA reads TGTGCCAGCAGCGTAGGACTAGTGCGCAATGAGCAGTTCTTC. Translating it yields CASSVGLVRNEQFF.

The rearrangement uses TRBV29-1 and TRBJ2-3, with D possibly TRBD2 on 5 matching bases. The CDR3 consists of 14 residues. V dropped 7 bases and J dropped 3 bases, with 17 bases sitting between them. Germline values: CDR1 SQVTM, CDR2 ANQGSEA. The CDR3 is CSANRLGGTDTQYF. The CDR3 DNA sequence: TGCAGCGCCAACCGGTTGGGCGGGACAGATACGCAGTATTTT.

The J gene is TRBJ1-4, the V gene TRBV4-1; 9 bases fit TRBD1. Germline V gene sequence: CDR1 MGHRA, CDR2 YSYEKL. Trimming removed 1 base from V and 9 bases from J; junction bases left unmatched: 9. The CDR3 extends over 16 amino acids. This CDR3 is CASSQAPDRGVQKLFF. For the CDR3, the DNA is TGCGCCAGCAGCCAAGCCCCGGACAGGGGCGTACAAAAACTGTTTTTT.

This clone has a handful of counts. The J gene is TRBJ2-7, the V gene TRBV5-3; no definite D call. TRBV5-3 is assigned to the ORF class and has an uncertain function. Trimming stripped 6 bases from V and 7 bases from J, with 5 bases between. The CDR3 has 9 amino acids. CDR3 amino acids: CARTQEQYF. For the CDR3, the DNA is TGTGCCAGAACCCAAGAGCAGTACTTC.

V gene TRBV27 combines with J gene TRBJ2-1; 9 positions agree with TRBD2. CDR1 is MNHEY and CDR2 is SMNVEV in the germline V gene (reference sequence). There are 14 residues in the CDR3. The V gene end was trimmed by 5 bases and the J gene end by 5 bases; junction bases not matched to a gene: 4. CDR3 sequence: CASSPGGGDNEQFF. As DNA, the CDR3 is TGTGCCAGCAGTCCCGGCGGGGGGGACAATGAGCAGTTCTTC.

This clone has just one count. V gene TRBV7-9 combines with J gene TRBJ2-7; a weak D match, TRBD1 (6 bases). CDR1 and CDR2 from the germline V gene are SEHNR and FQNEAQ (reference sequence). The CDR3 is 12 amino acids. Deletions cut 11 bases from V and 5 bases from J, with 16 bases between. This CDR3 reads CAGGNRVDEQYF. The CDR3 nucleotides read TGTGCCGGCGGCAACAGGGTCGACGAGCAGTACTTC.

CDR3 bases: TGCAGCGTTGGGGCCGGACAGGGGGCTTACGAGCAGTACTTC. Protein product: CSVGAGQGAYEQYF. The rearrangement joins TRBV29-1 to TRBJ2-7; 11 bases fit TRBD1. The CDR3 loop spans 14 amino acids. CDR1 SQVTM and CDR2 ANQGSEA come from the germline V gene. After removal of 4 bases from V and 4 bases from J, the junction contained 6 bases not matched to a gene.

The chain links TRBV19 to TRBJ2-3; 10 bases match TRBD2. The germline V gene has CDR1 LNHDA and CDR2 SQIVND (reference sequence). V lost 5 bases, J lost 6 bases, and 14 bases stayed unmatched. This CDR3 spans 17 amino acids. CDR3 loop: CASSSSGAGGPGDTQYF. The CDR3 nucleotides read TGTGCCAGTAGTTCCTCGGGAGCGGGAGGGCCCGGGGATACGCAGTATTTT.